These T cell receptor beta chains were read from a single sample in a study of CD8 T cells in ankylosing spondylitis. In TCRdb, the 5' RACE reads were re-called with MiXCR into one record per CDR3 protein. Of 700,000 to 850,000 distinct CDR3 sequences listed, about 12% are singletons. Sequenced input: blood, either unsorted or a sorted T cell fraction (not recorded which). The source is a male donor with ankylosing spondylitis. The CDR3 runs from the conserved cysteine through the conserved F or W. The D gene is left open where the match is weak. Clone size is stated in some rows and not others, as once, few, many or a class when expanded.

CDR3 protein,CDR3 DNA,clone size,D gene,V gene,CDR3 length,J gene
CASSPRSGSSYNEQFF,TGTGCCAGCAGTCCTCGTAGCGGGAGCTCCTACAATGAGCAGTTCTTC,few,TRBD2,TRBV7-2,16,TRBJ2-1
CASSDSRLAHVQFF,TGTGCCAGCAGTGACTCGCGCCTAGCCCATGTGCAGTTCTTC,many,.,TRBV6-4,14,TRBJ2-1
CASSSQGRLSNQPQHF,TGTGCCAGCAGTAGCCAGGGGAGACTTTCTAATCAGCCCCAGCATTTT,few,.,TRBV7-2,16,TRBJ1-5
CASSRGDGGGGNTIYF,TGCGCCAGCAGCCGGGGAGACGGGGGTGGTGGAAACACCATATATTTT,many,.,TRBV4-1,16,TRBJ1-3
CSARVASGGYTF,TGCAGTGCTAGAGTGGCCTCCGGTGGCTACACCTTC,few,.,TRBV20-1,12,TRBJ1-2
CSAARTGAEAFF,TGCAGTGCCGCCCGGACCGGCGCTGAAGCTTTCTTT,few,.,TRBV20-1,12,TRBJ1-1
CASSQVTSGRHNEQFF,TGCGCCAGCAGCCAGGTGACTTCAGGCCGCCACAATGAGCAGTTCTTC,few,.,TRBV4-1,16,TRBJ2-1
CASSPPLTSYYNEQFF,TGTGCCAGCAGTCCTCCTCTTACTTCCTACTACAATGAGCAGTTCTTC,.,.,TRBV28,16,TRBJ2-1
CASSFLTSQGDGELFF,TGTGCCAGCAGCTTCCTCACATCACAGGGGGACGGGGAGCTGTTTTTT,many,TRBD1,TRBV7-6,16,TRBJ2-2
CASRRLQGLYNEQFF,TGCGCCAGCAGAAGGCTACAGGGGCTCTACAATGAGCAGTTCTTC,few,TRBD1,TRBV5-1,15,TRBJ2-1
CASRRIDISNTGELFF,TGCGCCAGCAGAAGGATCGACATTTCCAACACCGGGGAGCTGTTTTTT,few,.,TRBV5-1,16,TRBJ2-2
CASSPDRVRTNTIYF,TGTGCCAGCAGTCCAGACAGGGTGAGGACAAACACCATATATTTT,.,TRBD1,TRBV27,15,TRBJ1-3
CASRAGQGEQYF,TGTGCCAGCAGAGCGGGCCAAGGGGAGCAGTACTTC,many,.,TRBV6-5,12,TRBJ2-7
CASRRPGPTYNEQFF,TGCGCCAGCAGGCGCCCCGGACCCACCTACAATGAGCAGTTCTTC,few,.,TRBV5-1,15,TRBJ2-1
CATGLAGTTDTQYF,TGTGCCACAGGACTAGCGGGAACCACAGATACGCAGTATTTT,.,TRBD2,TRBV10-3,14,TRBJ2-3
CASSFRLAERSGANVLTF,TGCGCCAGCAGCTTCCGACTAGCGGAACGATCTGGGGCCAACGTCCTGACTTTC,many,TRBD2,TRBV5-1,18,TRBJ2-6
CSAIAEGDTLYNEQFF,TGCAGTGCTATTGCTGAGGGTGACACCCTCTACAATGAGCAGTTCTTC,many,.,TRBV20-1,16,TRBJ2-1
CASSPGTGVQPQHF,TGTGCCAGCTCACCCGGGACAGGGGTCCAGCCCCAGCATTTT,many,TRBD1,TRBV18,14,TRBJ1-5
CASSRGLEQETQYF,TGTGCCAGCAGCCGTGGACTAGAACAAGAGACCCAGTACTTC,.,TRBD2,TRBV3-1,14,TRBJ2-5
CSVEEAPLRWRDTQYF,TGCAGCGTTGAAGAGGCCCCCCTTAGATGGAGAGATACGCAGTATTTT,many,.,TRBV29-1,16,TRBJ2-3
CASSLNGANEQFF,TGTGCTAGCAGCTTGAACGGGGCGAATGAGCAGTTCTTC,.,.,TRBV7-7,13,TRBJ2-1
CAISGPTGEAFF,TGTGCCATCAGTGGGCCGACAGGTGAAGCTTTCTTT,.,.,TRBV10-3,12,TRBJ1-1
CSAREATGNTEAFF,TGCAGTGCTAGAGAGGCAACTGGGAACACTGAAGCTTTCTTT,.,.,TRBV20-1,14,TRBJ1-1
CASSPVGLPVGTDTQYF,TGCGCCAGCAGCCCCGTGGGGTTACCAGTAGGCACAGATACGCAGTATTTT,.,.,TRBV5-1,17,TRBJ2-3
CASSQEIQLDTEAFF,TGCGCCAGCAGCCAAGAGATCCAGTTGGACACTGAAGCTTTCTTT,.,.,TRBV4-3,15,TRBJ1-1
CASSGQGPPNYGYTF,TGCGCCAGCTCGGGACAGGGGCCCCCAAACTATGGCTACACCTTC,once,TRBD1,TRBV5-1,15,TRBJ1-2
CASSLGLTRNTEAFF,TGTGCCAGCAGCTTAGGACTGACACGGAACACTGAAGCTTTCTTT,.,.,TRBV7-8,15,TRBJ1-1
CASGLVPDGETYNEQFF,TGTGCTAGTGGTTTGGTACCCGATGGGGAAACCTACAATGAGCAGTTCTTC,few,.,TRBV12-5,17,TRBJ2-1
CASTSPGRNEQFF,TGTGCCAGCACAAGTCCGGGACGGAATGAGCAGTTCTTC,.,.,TRBV6-2/TRBV6-3,13,TRBJ2-1
CASSPPTRRAYEQYF,TGTGCCAGCAGCCCACCGACGAGGAGGGCCTACGAGCAGTACTTC,few,.,TRBV7-2,15,TRBJ2-7
CSARGGGVNTEAFF,TGCAGTGCTAGAGGGGGGGGAGTGAACACTGAAGCTTTCTTT,.,.,TRBV20-1,14,TRBJ1-1
CATSSWDTGELFF,TGTGCCACCAGCAGTTGGGACACCGGGGAGCTGTTTTTT,few,.,TRBV15,13,TRBJ2-2
CASSLEPGQISNQPQHF,TGCGCCAGCAGCTTGGAACCCGGACAGATTAGCAATCAGCCCCAGCATTTT,many,.,TRBV5-1,17,TRBJ1-5
CSATLFATNEKLFF,TGCAGTGCTACTCTATTTGCAACTAATGAAAAACTGTTTTTT,many,.,TRBV20-1,14,TRBJ1-4
CATSIGNQETQYF,TGTGCCACCAGCATAGGGAACCAAGAGACCCAGTACTTC,many,.,TRBV15,13,TRBJ2-5
CASSYTGRAFF,TGTGCCAGCAGTTACACGGGTAGGGCTTTCTTT,few,.,TRBV6-2/TRBV6-3,11,TRBJ1-1
CASRLRDREEHSPLHF,TGTGCAAGTCGCTTAAGAGACCGGGAAGAGCATTCACCCCTCCACTTT,.,.,TRBV12-2,16,TRBJ1-6
CASSQNGLAGVYNEQFF,TGCGCCAGCAGCCAAAATGGACTAGCGGGGGTGTACAATGAGCAGTTCTTC,.,TRBD2,TRBV4-3,17,TRBJ2-1
CASSGASSQETQYF,TGTGCCAGCTCCGGAGCGAGCAGCCAAGAGACCCAGTACTTC,.,.,TRBV2,14,TRBJ2-5
CASSQDTSGTAWEQYF,TGCGCCAGCAGCCAAGATACTAGCGGGACCGCCTGGGAGCAGTACTTC,.,TRBD2,TRBV4-3,16,TRBJ2-7
CASSFSGIGNTIYF,TGTGCCAGCAGTTTTTCTGGGATTGGAAACACCATATATTTT,many,.,TRBV12-3/TRBV12-4,14,TRBJ1-3
CASSPFASGYDSYNEQFF,TGTGCCAGCTCGCCCTTTGCGAGCGGTTACGACTCCTACAATGAGCAGTTCTTC,.,.,TRBV18,18,TRBJ2-1
CSVGAGLTYNEQFF,TGCAGCGTTGGAGCGGGCCTGACCTACAATGAGCAGTTCTTC,many,.,TRBV29-1,14,TRBJ2-1
CSVGEQQETQYF,TGCAGCGTGGGGGAACAGCAAGAGACCCAGTACTTC,many,.,TRBV29-1,12,TRBJ2-5
CASSFHLVETNEQFF,TGTGCCAGCAGCTTTCATCTAGTCGAAACCAATGAGCAGTTCTTC,few,.,TRBV7-2,15,TRBJ2-1
CSASGGSGGMAQYF,TGCAGTGCTAGTGGGGGTTCTGGGGGTATGGCGCAGTATTTT,.,.,TRBV20-1,14,TRBJ2-3
CAISGSGSPYGYTF,TGTGCCATCAGTGGGAGCGGAAGTCCTTATGGCTACACCTTC,few,.,TRBV10-3,14,TRBJ1-2
CASRREGAGELFF,TGTGCCAGCAGGCGGGAAGGTGCCGGGGAGCTGTTTTTT,.,.,TRBV2,13,TRBJ2-2
CASSPGPSLYEQYF,TGTGCCAGCAGCCCCGGGCCTAGTCTGTACGAGCAGTACTTC,.,.,TRBV5-4,14,TRBJ2-7
CASSYEGANTGELFF,TGTGCCAGCAGTTACGAGGGCGCGAACACCGGGGAGCTGTTTTTT,.,.,TRBV6-2/TRBV6-3,15,TRBJ2-2
CASSPHPDRSSTDTQYF,TGCGCCAGCAGCCCTCATCCGGACAGATCTAGCACAGATACGCAGTATTTT,many,.,TRBV4-3,17,TRBJ2-3
CASSHSTSRTANSPLHF,TGCGCCAGCAGCCACTCCACTTCGAGGACAGCGAATTCACCCCTCCACTTT,many,.,TRBV4-3,17,TRBJ1-6
CASSVGRNTGELFF,TGTGCCAGCAGCGTAGGGCGCAACACCGGGGAGCTGTTTTTT,few,.,TRBV9,14,TRBJ2-2
CASSVVVTDTQYF,TGCGCCAGCAGTGTTGTAGTCACCGATACGCAGTATTTT,few,.,TRBV5-1,13,TRBJ2-3